A single sample is the source of the 10 T cell receptor beta chains below, sequenced in a study of post-analysis software for immune sequencing data. Sequencing libraries made from TCR beta cDNA carried unique molecular identifiers. Via MiXCR, TCRdb re-called the PCR reads, giving one row per CDR3 protein. The sample holds about 540,000 distinct CDR3 sequences; around a third are singletons and the top ten take about 5.6%. Points from the study as a whole: Elevated frequency relative to controls characterized roughly 5 TRBV segments in patients, TRBV5-6, TRBV5-1 and TRBV20-1 among them.

Antigens of these TCRs are unknown. The sequenced sample was blood. The source of these receptors is a girl aged 2-17 years with multiple sclerosis.

The sample holds a few counts of this clonotype. The chain joins TRBV7-9 to TRBJ1-2; D may be TRBD1 (5 bases). The CDR3 extends over 14 amino acids. V lost 4 bases, J lost 3 bases, and 12 bases lay in between. Looked up from germline, CDR1 is SEHNR and CDR2 is FQNEAQ (reference sequence). Here the CDR3 reads CASSSRGRDYGYTF. CDR3 DNA: TGTGCCAGCAGCTCCCGGGGCCGGGACTATGGCTACACCTTC. The full variable domain, with the rest looked up from reference TRBV7-9 and TRBJ1-2, is DTGVSQNPRHKITKRGQNVTFRCDPISEHNRLYWYRQTLGQGPEFLTYFQNEAQLEKSRLLSDRFSAERPKGSFSTLEIQRTEQGDSAMYLCASSSRGRDYGYTFGSGTRLTVV.

The chain carries TRBV4-1 and TRBJ2-4, with D perhaps TRBD1 (5 bases). The CDR3 consists of 19 residues. V lost 0 bases and J lost 0, with 18 bases in between. The germline V gene has CDR1 MGHRA and CDR2 YSYEKL. As DNA, the CDR3 is TGCGCCAGCAGCCAAGAGATGGGCAGGGCGTTGCTAGCCAAAAACATTCAGTACTTC. Amino acid sequence: CASSQEMGRALLAKNIQYF.

This clonotype turned up a few times. The chain combines TRBV20-1 with TRBJ1-1; D is unresolved. The ends were cut back, 3 bases at V and 2 bases at J, with 16 bases in the middle. CDR1 and CDR2 from the germline V gene are DFQATT and SNEGSKA (reference sequence). The CDR3 covers 15 residues. CDR3 bases: TGCAGTGCTAGGCCTACCTCCAGGTATAACACTGAAGCTTTCTTT. Residues: CSARPTSRYNTEAFF.

This clonotype has more than one count but fewer than ten. The chain combines TRBV20-1 with TRBJ2-1; 14 bases map to TRBD2. The CDR3 consists of 13 residues. Looked up from germline, CDR1 is DFQATT and CDR2 is SNEGSKA (reference sequence). DNA of the CDR3: TGCAGCCTGACTAGCGGGGGGGCCAATGAGCAGTTCTTC. Residues: CSLTSGGANEQFF.

This clonotype has just a few counts. The V gene is TRBV6-1, the J gene TRBJ1-1; TRBD1 matches 8 bases. The CDR3 extends over 13 amino acids. In germline, CDR1 is MNHNS, CDR2 SASEGT. V lost 6 bases and J lost 4; bases outside the gene matches: 4. The chain's CDR3 is CASRDRAATEAFF. The CDR3 DNA reads TGTGCCAGCAGGGACAGGGCGGCCACTGAAGCTTTCTTT.

This clonotype appeared a single time. The chain links TRBV3-1 to TRBJ2-3, with TRBD2 matching 11 bases. Germline-derived CDR1 and CDR2 are LGHDT and YNNKEL (reference sequence). V lost 0 bases, J lost 3 bases, and 8 bases stayed unmatched. The CDR3 length is 18 residues. The CDR3 DNA reads as TGTGCCAGCAGCCAAGAATGGAGGCTAGCGGGGGGAACAGATACGCAGTATTTT. It specifies CASSQEWRLAGGTDTQYF.

This clonotype was recorded a few times. The chain employs TRBV5-1 and TRBJ1-1; D remains ambiguous. Germline assignment: CDR1 SGHRS and CDR2 YFSETQ. Trimming left V 2 bases short and J 1 base short, with 6 bases between. The CDR3 extends over 13 amino acids. The CDR3 coding sequence is TGCGCCAGCAGCTTCGTCCCGAACACTGAAGCTTTCTTT. Translation: CASSFVPNTEAFF.

The chain combines TRBV4-1 with TRBJ1-1; tentative D call: TRBD1 (5 bases). Germline values: CDR1 MGHRA, CDR2 YSYEKL. Trimming cost V 1 base and J 4 bases, with 13 bases left between them. The CDR3 is 15 residues long. CDR3 sequence reads: CASSQVTGGGTEAFF. CDR3 nucleotide sequence: TGCGCCAGCAGCCAAGTTACGGGGGGGGGCACTGAAGCTTTCTTT.

The chain recombines TRBV11-1 with TRBJ1-1, with D perhaps TRBD1 (5 bases). V gave up 4 bases and J gave up 1 base, with 31 bases separating them. Germline-derived CDR1 and CDR2 are SGHAT and FQDESV (reference sequence). CDR3 length equals 21 residues. The CDR3 is CASSSEGEWGKVLPPNTEAFF. CDR3 bases: TGTGCCAGCAGCTCCGAAGGTGAATGGGGGAAAGTACTACCGCCGAACACTGAAGCTTTCTTT.

The chain links TRBV11-2 to TRBJ2-7; D unclear. The CDR3 has 12 residues. V shed 9 bases and J shed 3 bases, with 12 bases lying between them. The V gene's germline CDR1 is SGHAT and CDR2 FQNNGV. CDR3 nucleotide sequence: TGTGCCAGTCTCGGTTCGGGCTACGAGCAGTACTTC. Its protein product is CASLGSGYEQYF.